This is a list of T cell receptor beta chains from one sample in a study of cytomegalovirus exposure and HLA in healthy donors. Profiling relied on immunoSEQ multiplex PCR, and the TCRdb table lists in-frame clones only, not all of them. The sample holds just over 150,000 clones, 84% seen once. The sequenced sample was PBMCs. Every receptor here comes from a man aged 18 to 29 in good health and CMV-seronegative. Each CDR3 is given with its conserved first and last residue. Each record gives: CDR3 length, J gene, V gene, clone size, D gene, CDR3 DNA, CDR3 protein. The D gene is left open where the match is weak. Clone size is shown for a subset of rows, as once, few, many or a class of expanded clone.

16 | TRBJ2-7 | TRBV4-3 | - | TRBD2 | TGCGCCAGCAGCCAATACTTAGCGGGAGGGCCCCACGAGCAGTACTTC | CASSQYLAGGPHEQYF
15 | TRBJ2-3 | TRBV5-1 | once | - | TGCGCCAGCAGCCCTACACAGCCTAGCACAGATACGCAGTATTTT | CASSPTQPSTDTQYF
13 | TRBJ2-7 | TRBV29-1 | - | - | TGCAGCGTTGAAACGGCGGGGCCCTACGAGCAGTACTTC | CSVETAGPYEQYF
14 | TRBJ2-7 | TRBV27 | few | - | TGTGCCAGCAGCCCTAGACAGGTGCCATACGAGCAGTACTTC | CASSPRQVPYEQYF
12 | TRBJ2-7 | TRBV2 | - | - | TGTGCCAGCAGTGACAGGGACTACGAGCAGTACTTC | CASSDRDYEQYF
16 | TRBJ2-7 | TRBV11-2 | - | TRBD1 | TGTGCCAGCAGCTTCCCGACAGGGGGCAGCTCCTACGAGCAGTACTTC | CASSFPTGGSSYEQYF
15 | TRBJ2-7 | TRBV5-1 | - | TRBD2 | TGCGCCAGCAGCTTGGGGACTAGCTCGAGCCACGAGCAGTACTTC | CASSLGTSSSHEQYF
16 | TRBJ2-6 | TRBV7-9 | - | - | TGTGCCAGCAGCATCTGGGCCCGCTCTGGGGCCAACGTCCTGACTTTC | CASSIWARSGANVLTF
15 | TRBJ1-2 | TRBV6-5 | - | - | TGTGCCAGCAGTCGGGGGGGGAGGGAGGACTATGGCTACACCTTC | CASSRGGREDYGYTF
16 | TRBJ1-1 | TRBV11-1 | - | TRBD1 | TGTGCCAGCAGCTTCGGACAGGGACAAGGGGGCACTGAAGCTTTCTTT | CASSFGQGQGGTEAFF
17 | TRBJ2-6 | TRBV19 | - | - | TGTGCCAGTAGTATGACGGGTGGTCGCTCTGGGGCCAACGTCCTGACTTTC | CASSMTGGRSGANVLTF
13 | TRBJ1-1 | TRBV19 | - | - | TGTGCCAGTAGTATTCGGGGGGACACTGAAGCTTTCTTT | CASSIRGDTEAFF
12 | TRBJ2-3 | TRBV5-1 | - | - | TGCGCCAGCAGTCGTAGCACAGATACGCAGTATTTT | CASSRSTDTQYF
16 | TRBJ2-1 | TRBV28 | once | TRBD2 | TGTGCCAGCAGGTCCCTAGCGGGAGGGCCCTACAATGAGCAGTTCTTC | CASRSLAGGPYNEQFF
16 | TRBJ2-2 | TRBV19 | once | - | TGTGCCAGTAGCCCCCCTAGGGGGAGGGGCACCGGGGAGCTGTTTTTT | CASSPPRGRGTGELFF
16 | TRBJ2-7 | TRBV14 | - | - | TGTGCCAGCAGCCAGACACGTACAGGGCTCTACTACGAGCAGTACTTC | CASSQTRTGLYYEQYF
15 | TRBJ2-7 | TRBV2 | - | TRBD1 | TGTGCCAGCAGTAACTGGACAGGGAGCTCCTACGAGCAGTACTTC | CASSNWTGSSYEQYF
14 | TRBJ2-7 | TRBV10-3 | - | - | TGTGCCATCAGTGCATGGCCGGGGGACTACGAGCAGTACTTC | CAISAWPGDYEQYF
14 | TRBJ1-3 | TRBV6-6 | - | - | TGTGCCAGCAGGCCAGGGGACTCTGGAAACACCATATATTTT | CASRPGDSGNTIYF
13 | TRBJ2-1 | TRBV6-4 | - | - | TGTGCCAGCAGCCTCGCCCTCGAGGATGAGCAGTTCTTC | CASSLALEDEQFF
15 | TRBJ1-2 | TRBV5-1 | - | TRBD1 | TGCGCCAGCAGCTTGGCCCCCGGGACAGGGCGAGGCTACACCTTC | CASSLAPGTGRGYTF
14 | TRBJ1-6 | TRBV4-2 | - | - | TGTGCCAGCAGCCGGACCGGACAGAATTCACCCCTCCACTTT | CASSRTGQNSPLHF
15 | TRBJ2-1 | TRBV7-3 | few | - | TGTGCCAGCAGCCCCCCCGGACTCGCCTTCAATGAGCAGTTCTTC | CASSPPGLAFNEQFF
15 | TRBJ2-5 | TRBV27 | - | - | TGTGCCAGCAGCTCCGGGATAGGGGGGGTAGAGACCCAGTACTTC | CASSSGIGGVETQYF
16 | TRBJ2-7 | TRBV27 | - | TRBD1 | TGTGCCAGCAGCTTACGCCTCAGACAGGGTTTCTACGAGCAGTACTTC | CASSLRLRQGFYEQYF
14 | TRBJ2-3 | TRBV7-9 | - | - | TGTGCCAGCAGCTTAGGTGGCAACACAGATACGCAGTATTTT | CASSLGGNTDTQYF
13 | TRBJ2-7 | TRBV5-6 | - | - | TGTGCCAGCAGCTTTTCCCGGTTCCGCGAGCAGTACTTC | CASSFSRFREQYF
15 | TRBJ2-7 | TRBV21-1 | - | - | TGTGCCAGCAGCAAACGGACAGGGGGCCTGAGGGAGCAGTACTTC | CASSKRTGGLREQYF
15 | TRBJ1-5 | TRBV19 | - | TRBD1 | TGTGCCAGTAGTACGACGGGACAGAGCAATCAGCCCCAGCATTTT | CASSTTGQSNQPQHF
15 | TRBJ1-1 | TRBV5-1 | - | TRBD1 | TGCGCCAGCAGCTCACAGGGGCTTGAGGGCACTGAAGCTTTCTTT | CASSSQGLEGTEAFF
14 | TRBJ2-7 | TRBV5-4 | - | - | TGTGCCAGCAGCTCGGGTCAAGCTCCCTACGAGCAGTACTTC | CASSSGQAPYEQYF
15 | TRBJ2-7 | TRBV19 | - | TRBD2 | TGTGCCAGTAGTATAAGCCCGGGAGGGGCCTACGAGCAGTACTTC | CASSISPGGAYEQYF
15 | TRBJ2-7 | TRBV5-4 | - | - | TGTGCCAGCAGCTTGCGCGGGTCAACCTCCTACGAGCAGTACTTC | CASSLRGSTSYEQYF
17 | TRBJ2-7 | TRBV9 | - | TRBD2 | TGTGCCAGCAGCGTCGGGACTAGCGGGTCCGGGGGCGGCGAGCAGTACTTC | CASSVGTSGSGGGEQYF
13 | TRBJ1-1 | TRBV6-5 | - | TRBD1 | TGTGCCAGCAGACCTGGGACAGCCACTGAAGCTTTCTTT | CASRPGTATEAFF
15 | TRBJ1-3 | TRBV6-5 | - | TRBD1 | TGTGCCACCTCGGGACAGGGATTCTCTGGAAACACCATATATTTT | CATSGQGFSGNTIYF
14 | TRBJ2-5 | TRBV28 | once | - | TGTGCCAGCAGTTTAGTTCCGTCCCAAGAGACCCAGTACTTC | CASSLVPSQETQYF
17 | TRBJ2-6 | TRBV19 | - | TRBD1 | TGTGCCAGTAGTACGGGACAGCCTTACTCTGGGGCCAACGTCCTGACTTTC | CASSTGQPYSGANVLTF
15 | TRBJ2-5 | TRBV6-6 | - | - | TGTGCCAGCAGTTACGATTTTGGAGCGTTGGAGACCCAGTACTTC | CASSYDFGALETQYF
19 | TRBJ1-4 | TRBV5-5 | - | - | TGTGCCAGCAGCTTGGTTGCGGGAACGGAGTCTGCAACTAATGAAAAACTGTTTTTT | CASSLVAGTESATNEKLFF
16 | TRBJ2-3 | TRBV9 | once | TRBD2 | TGTGCCAGCAGCACAGGGACTAGCGGGACTACAGATACGCAGTATTTT | CASSTGTSGTTDTQYF
16 | TRBJ2-1 | TRBV19 | - | TRBD2 | TGTGCCAGTAGTCCCCTCCTAGCGGGAGGTTACAATGAGCAGTTCTTC | CASSPLLAGGYNEQFF
15 | TRBJ1-1 | TRBV7-9 | once | TRBD1 | TGTGCCAGCCGGGGGACAGGGGTCGATGGCACTGAAGCTTTCTTT | CASRGTGVDGTEAFF
17 | TRBJ1-3 | TRBV15 | - | TRBD1 | TGTGCCACCAGCGGGTTGACAGGGCTTTCCTCTGGAAACACCATATATTTT | CATSGLTGLSSGNTIYF
16 | TRBJ1-3 | TRBV7-8 | few | - | TGTGCCAGCAGCTCACTGACAGCCCTCTCTGGAAACACCATATATTTT | CASSSLTALSGNTIYF
12 | TRBJ2-2 | TRBV19 | - | - | TGTGCAGGACAGACGAACACCGGGGAGCTGTTTTTT | CAGQTNTGELFF
14 | TRBJ1-2 | TRBV10-3 | - | TRBD1 | TGTGCCCTCAGGGGGGGGCAGGCTAACTATGGCTACACCTTC | CALRGGQANYGYTF
13 | TRBJ2-7 | TRBV6-6 | - | - | TGTGCCAGCGGGACCTGGGGCGGGGACGAGCAGTACTTC | CASGTWGGDEQYF
13 | TRBJ2-3 | TRBV7-2 | - | TRBD2 | TGTGCCAGCAGCTTAGTTGGGGCTAGCGGGAGATATTTT | CASSLVGASGRYF
12 | TRBJ2-7 | TRBV18 | - | TRBD2 | TGTGCCAGCTCACCGGGGGGGAACGAGCAGTACTTC | CASSPGGNEQYF
16 | TRBJ2-6 | TRBV9 | - | - | TGTGCCAGCAGCGTATCCTGGGGGCCTGGGGCCAACGTCCTGACTTTC | CASSVSWGPGANVLTF
13 | TRBJ1-1 | TRBV19 | - | TRBD1 | TGTGCCAGTAGAGGTGGGACAGGCACTGAAGCTTTCTTT | CASRGGTGTEAFF
11 | TRBJ2-4 | TRBV20-1 | - | - | TGCAGTGCTAGAAGGCGGCACCTGGAGTACTTC | CSARRRHLEYF